Listed below are T cell receptor beta chains from one sample, sequenced in a study of CD8 T cells in Susac syndrome. TCRdb called the immunoSEQ multiplex PCR reads again in MiXCR, with one record for every CDR3 protein. Altogether 140,000 or so distinct CDR3 sequences are present, approximately 93% being singletons, with the ten largest covering 0.084%. Sequenced input: CD4+ T cells from PBMCs. These receptors were obtained from a human donor in good health. The CDR3 runs from the conserved cysteine through the conserved F or W. A D gene is named only where the DNA matches it firmly.

CDR3 length: 12
V gene: TRBV18
D gene: -
J gene: TRBJ2-2
CDR3 protein: CASSPRTGELFF

CDR3 length: 15
V gene: TRBV7-9
D gene: -
J gene: TRBJ1-1
CDR3 protein: CASSLGGQGSTEAFF

CDR3 length: 15
V gene: TRBV9
D gene: TRBD2
J gene: TRBJ2-7
CDR3 protein: CASSVTGTSVYEQYF

CDR3 length: 14
V gene: TRBV12-3/TRBV12-4
D gene: -
J gene: TRBJ2-7
CDR3 protein: CASRAGNLGYEQYF

CDR3 length: 18
V gene: TRBV5-1
D gene: TRBD1
J gene: TRBJ2-6
CDR3 protein: CASSLVGQGAAGANVLTF

CDR3 length: 16
V gene: TRBV28
D gene: -
J gene: TRBJ2-6
CDR3 protein: CASSLFLQSGANVLTF

CDR3 length: 14
V gene: TRBV7-2
D gene: TRBD1
J gene: TRBJ1-2
CDR3 protein: CASSLGGQGFGYTF

CDR3 length: 17
V gene: TRBV28
D gene: -
J gene: TRBJ2-4
CDR3 protein: CASSLIGGLGAKNIQYF

CDR3 length: 12
V gene: TRBV5-6
D gene: -
J gene: TRBJ1-2
CDR3 protein: CASSVTFYGYTF

CDR3 length: 14
V gene: TRBV5-6
D gene: -
J gene: TRBJ1-2
CDR3 protein: CASSLKGRPNGYTF

CDR3 length: 20
V gene: TRBV27
D gene: TRBD2
J gene: TRBJ2-2
CDR3 protein: CASSLIVRASGRTNTGELFF

CDR3 length: 13
V gene: TRBV11-2
D gene: -
J gene: TRBJ1-2
CDR3 protein: CASSSNSDYGYTF

CDR3 length: 15
V gene: TRBV19
D gene: -
J gene: TRBJ2-6
CDR3 protein: CASSILTSGANVLTF

CDR3 length: 11
V gene: TRBV30
D gene: -
J gene: TRBJ1-2
CDR3 protein: CACPDASGYTF

CDR3 length: 17
V gene: TRBV19
D gene: TRBD1
J gene: TRBJ2-5
CDR3 protein: CASSDSRDREYQETQYF

CDR3 length: 13
V gene: TRBV3-1
D gene: -
J gene: TRBJ2-6
CDR3 protein: CASSPGGVNVLTF

CDR3 length: 13
V gene: TRBV25-1
D gene: -
J gene: TRBJ1-5
CDR3 protein: CASSDIGHQPQHF

CDR3 length: 17
V gene: TRBV4-1
D gene: -
J gene: TRBJ2-2
CDR3 protein: CASSQPVFPGQRRELFF

CDR3 length: 13
V gene: TRBV7-9
D gene: -
J gene: TRBJ1-1
CDR3 protein: CASNLFQNTEAFF

CDR3 length: 11
V gene: TRBV20-1
D gene: TRBD1
J gene: TRBJ2-7
CDR3 protein: CSADYRGEQYF

CDR3 length: 16
V gene: TRBV20-1
D gene: -
J gene: TRBJ2-2
CDR3 protein: CSARHKRDPGTGELFF

CDR3 length: 16
V gene: TRBV15
D gene: TRBD2
J gene: TRBJ2-1
CDR3 protein: CATSRSTSGQYNEQFF

CDR3 length: 18
V gene: TRBV5-1
D gene: TRBD2
J gene: TRBJ2-1
CDR3 protein: CASSLGLAGARIDNEQFF

CDR3 length: 10
V gene: TRBV10-3
D gene: -
J gene: TRBJ2-7
CDR3 protein: CAIGGAEQYF

CDR3 length: 14
V gene: TRBV6-6
D gene: TRBD1
J gene: TRBJ2-5
CDR3 protein: CASSRGQGLGVQYF

CDR3 length: 19
V gene: TRBV6-5
D gene: TRBD1
J gene: TRBJ2-6
CDR3 protein: CASSSPSGQGSSGANVLTF

CDR3 length: 14
V gene: TRBV14
D gene: TRBD1
J gene: TRBJ2-7
CDR3 protein: CASSHRTGVHEQYF

CDR3 length: 17
V gene: TRBV6-1
D gene: -
J gene: TRBJ1-5
CDR3 protein: CASSELKSGVGSHPQHF

CDR3 length: 14
V gene: TRBV4-2
D gene: TRBD2
J gene: TRBJ2-7
CDR3 protein: CASSQEGGPGEQYF

CDR3 length: 14
V gene: TRBV1
D gene: -
J gene: TRBJ2-7
CDR3 protein: CTSSRDRVSYEQYF

CDR3 length: 16
V gene: TRBV29-1
D gene: -
J gene: TRBJ1-1
CDR3 protein: CSVEHISGGLNTEAFF

CDR3 length: 14
V gene: TRBV15
D gene: -
J gene: TRBJ2-7
CDR3 protein: CATSRDRVGGEQYF

CDR3 length: 12
V gene: TRBV27
D gene: -
J gene: TRBJ2-7
CDR3 protein: CASNSLGGEQYF

CDR3 length: 17
V gene: TRBV7-9
D gene: TRBD2
J gene: TRBJ2-7
CDR3 protein: CASSLAVSSGSSYEQYF

CDR3 length: 14
V gene: TRBV4-2
D gene: TRBD2
J gene: TRBJ2-5
CDR3 protein: CASSQEREEETQYF

CDR3 length: 12
V gene: TRBV20-1
D gene: -
J gene: TRBJ2-7
CDR3 protein: CSAETPTYEQYF

CDR3 length: 14
V gene: TRBV29-1
D gene: TRBD1
J gene: TRBJ1-1
CDR3 protein: CSVPAGGRSTEAFF

CDR3 length: 18
V gene: TRBV6-2/TRBV6-3
D gene: TRBD2
J gene: TRBJ2-1
CDR3 protein: CASSPHRLAGGLGNEQFF

CDR3 length: 16
V gene: TRBV7-8
D gene: TRBD1
J gene: TRBJ1-5
CDR3 protein: CASSLARTGLNQPQHF

CDR3 length: 13
V gene: TRBV19
D gene: -
J gene: TRBJ1-2
CDR3 protein: CASSRGRFYGYTF

CDR3 length: 12
V gene: TRBV19
D gene: TRBD2
J gene: TRBJ2-1
CDR3 protein: CASSVAGGEQFF

CDR3 length: 15
V gene: TRBV10-3
D gene: TRBD1
J gene: TRBJ1-5
CDR3 protein: CAISGTGVTNQPQHF

CDR3 length: 14
V gene: TRBV2
D gene: -
J gene: TRBJ1-4
CDR3 protein: CASSGEWGNEKLFF

CDR3 length: 12
V gene: TRBV2
D gene: -
J gene: TRBJ2-7
CDR3 protein: CASSDWLGEQYF

CDR3 length: 14
V gene: TRBV5-6
D gene: -
J gene: TRBJ2-5
CDR3 protein: CASSLQGSGETQYF

CDR3 length: 15
V gene: TRBV7-6
D gene: TRBD2
J gene: TRBJ2-7
CDR3 protein: CASSLAGGGSSEQYF

CDR3 length: 20
V gene: TRBV5-1
D gene: TRBD1
J gene: TRBJ2-6
CDR3 protein: CASSITSRTGIISGANVLTF

CDR3 length: 15
V gene: TRBV5-1
D gene: -
J gene: TRBJ1-4
CDR3 protein: CASSFLRATNEKLFF